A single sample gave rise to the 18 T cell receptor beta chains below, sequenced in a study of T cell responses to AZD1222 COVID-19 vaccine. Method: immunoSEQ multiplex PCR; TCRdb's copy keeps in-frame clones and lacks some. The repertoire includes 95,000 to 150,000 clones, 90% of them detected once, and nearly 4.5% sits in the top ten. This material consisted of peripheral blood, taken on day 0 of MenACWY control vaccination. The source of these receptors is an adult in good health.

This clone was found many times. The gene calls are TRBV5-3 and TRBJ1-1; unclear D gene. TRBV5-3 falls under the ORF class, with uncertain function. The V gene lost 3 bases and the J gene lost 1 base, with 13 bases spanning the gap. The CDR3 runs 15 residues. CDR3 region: CARSSPGEKNTEAFF. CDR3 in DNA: TGTGCCAGAAGCTCCCCAGGCGAAAAGAACACTGAAGCTTTCTTT.

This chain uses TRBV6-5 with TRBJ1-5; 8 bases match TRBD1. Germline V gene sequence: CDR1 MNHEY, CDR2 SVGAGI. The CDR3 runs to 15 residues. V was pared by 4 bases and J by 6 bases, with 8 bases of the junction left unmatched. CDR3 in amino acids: CASSSRQGLSQPQHF. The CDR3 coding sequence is TGTGCCAGCAGTTCCCGACAGGGGCTCAGTCAGCCCCAGCATTTT.

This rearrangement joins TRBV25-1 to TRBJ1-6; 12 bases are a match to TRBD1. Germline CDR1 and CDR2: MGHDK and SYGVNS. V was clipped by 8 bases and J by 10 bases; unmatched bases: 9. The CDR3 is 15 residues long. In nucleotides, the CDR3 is TGTGCCAGCGCCTTGGGGACAGGGGGCGGATCACCCCTCCACTTT. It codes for CASALGTGGGSPLHF.

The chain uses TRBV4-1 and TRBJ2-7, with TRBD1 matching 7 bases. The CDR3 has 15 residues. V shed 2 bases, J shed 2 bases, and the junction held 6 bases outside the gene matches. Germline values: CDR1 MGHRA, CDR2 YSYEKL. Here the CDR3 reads CASSQTGAPPYEQYF. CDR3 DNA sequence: TGCGCCAGCAGCCAAACAGGGGCTCCCCCCTACGAGCAGTACTTC.

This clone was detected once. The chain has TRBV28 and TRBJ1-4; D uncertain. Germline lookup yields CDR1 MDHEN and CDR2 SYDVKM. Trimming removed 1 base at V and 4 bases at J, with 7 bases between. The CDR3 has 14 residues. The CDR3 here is CASSLYSLNEKLFF. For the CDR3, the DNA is TGTGCCAGCAGTTTATACAGCCTTAATGAAAAACTGTTTTTT. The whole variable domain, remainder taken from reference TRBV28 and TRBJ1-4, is DVKVTQSSRYLVKRTGEKVFLECVQDMDHENMFWYRQDPGLGLRLIYFSYDVKMKEKGDIPEGYSVSREKKERFSLILESASTNQTSMYLCASSLYSLNEKLFFGSGTQLSVL.

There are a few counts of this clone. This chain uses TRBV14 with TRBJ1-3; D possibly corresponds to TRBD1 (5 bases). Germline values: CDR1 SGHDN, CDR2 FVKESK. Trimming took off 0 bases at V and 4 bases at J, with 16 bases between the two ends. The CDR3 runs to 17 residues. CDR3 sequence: CASSQDYRSAGGNTIYF. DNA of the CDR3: TGTGCCAGCAGCCAAGATTACAGGTCGGCGGGGGGAAACACCATATATTTT.

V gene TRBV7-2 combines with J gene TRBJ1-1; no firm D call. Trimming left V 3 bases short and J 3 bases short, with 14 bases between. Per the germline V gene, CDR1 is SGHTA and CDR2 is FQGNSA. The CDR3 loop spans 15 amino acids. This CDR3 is CASSFGGGLDTEAFF. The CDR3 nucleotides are TGTGCCAGCAGCTTCGGTGGAGGCTTGGACACTGAAGCTTTCTTT.

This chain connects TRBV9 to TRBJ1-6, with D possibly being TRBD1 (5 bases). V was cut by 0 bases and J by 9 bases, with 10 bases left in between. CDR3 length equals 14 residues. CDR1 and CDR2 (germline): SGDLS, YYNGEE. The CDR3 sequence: CASSVGGLGSPLHF. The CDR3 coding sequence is TGTGCCAGCAGCGTAGGGGGACTTGGTTCACCCCTCCACTTT.

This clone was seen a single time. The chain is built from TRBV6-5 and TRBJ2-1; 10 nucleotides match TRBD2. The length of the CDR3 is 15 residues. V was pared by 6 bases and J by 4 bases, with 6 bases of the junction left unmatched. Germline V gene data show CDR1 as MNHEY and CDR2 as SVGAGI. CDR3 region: CASRRLTSGYNEQFF. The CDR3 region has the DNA TGTGCCAGCAGGCGTTTGACTAGCGGGTACAATGAGCAGTTCTTC.

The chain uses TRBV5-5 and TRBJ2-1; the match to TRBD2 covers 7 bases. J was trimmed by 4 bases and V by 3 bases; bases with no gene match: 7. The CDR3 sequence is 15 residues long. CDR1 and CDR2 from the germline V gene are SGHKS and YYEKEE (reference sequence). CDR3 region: CASSSTSMGYNEQFF. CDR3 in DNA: TGTGCCAGCAGCTCGACTAGCATGGGTTACAATGAGCAGTTCTTC. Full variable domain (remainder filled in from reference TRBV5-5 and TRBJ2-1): DAGVTQSPTHLIKTRGQQVTLRCSPISGHKSVSWYQQVLGQGPQFIFQYYEKEERGRGNFPDRFSARQFPNYSSELNVNALLLGDSALYLCASSSTSMGYNEQFFGPGTRLTVL.

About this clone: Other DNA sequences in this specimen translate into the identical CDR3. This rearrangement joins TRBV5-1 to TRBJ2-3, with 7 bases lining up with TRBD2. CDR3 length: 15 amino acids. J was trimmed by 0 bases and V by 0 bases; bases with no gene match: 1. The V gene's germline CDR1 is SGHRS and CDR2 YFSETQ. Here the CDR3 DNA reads TGCGCCAGCAGCTTGGGCGGGGGAAGCACAGATACGCAGTATTTT. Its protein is CASSLGGGSTDTQYF.

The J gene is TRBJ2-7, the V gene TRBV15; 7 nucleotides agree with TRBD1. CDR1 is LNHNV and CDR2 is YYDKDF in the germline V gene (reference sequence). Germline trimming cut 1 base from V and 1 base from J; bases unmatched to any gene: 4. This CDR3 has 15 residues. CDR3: CATSRGGTESYEQYF. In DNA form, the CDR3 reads TGTGCCACCAGCAGAGGGGGGACAGAGTCCTACGAGCAGTACTTC.

CDR3 nucleotide sequence: TGTGCCAGCACCGAGACAGAAGGCGGCTACACCTTC. Residues: CASTETEGGYTF. V gene TRBV7-9 combines with J gene TRBJ1-2, with TRBD1 as a possible D gene (5 bases). The V gene's germline CDR1 is SEHNR and CDR2 FQNEAQ (reference sequence). The CDR3 is 12 amino acids. V was shortened by 7 bases and J by 8 bases, with 14 bases between the two germline ends. Filled out from reference TRBV7-9 and TRBJ1-2, the complete variable domain reads DTGVSQNPRHKITKRGQNVTFRCDPISEHNRLYWYRQTLGQGPEFLTYFQNEAQLEKSRLLSDRFSAERPKGSFSTLEIQRTEQGDSAMYLCASTETEGGYTFGSGTRLTVV.

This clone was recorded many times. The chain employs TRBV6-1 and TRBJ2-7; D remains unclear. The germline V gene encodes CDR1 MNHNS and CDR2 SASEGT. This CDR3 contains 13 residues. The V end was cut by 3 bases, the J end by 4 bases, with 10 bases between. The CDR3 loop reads CASSEYKEYEQYV. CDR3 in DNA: TGTGCCAGCAGTGAGTACAAAGAATACGAGCAGTACGTC.

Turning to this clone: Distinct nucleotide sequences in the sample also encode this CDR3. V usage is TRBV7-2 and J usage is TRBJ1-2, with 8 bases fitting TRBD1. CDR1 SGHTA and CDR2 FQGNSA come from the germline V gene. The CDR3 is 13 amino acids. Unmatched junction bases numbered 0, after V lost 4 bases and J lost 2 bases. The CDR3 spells CASSWTGNYGYTF. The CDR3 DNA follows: TGTGCCAGCAGCTGGACAGGGAACTATGGCTACACCTTC.

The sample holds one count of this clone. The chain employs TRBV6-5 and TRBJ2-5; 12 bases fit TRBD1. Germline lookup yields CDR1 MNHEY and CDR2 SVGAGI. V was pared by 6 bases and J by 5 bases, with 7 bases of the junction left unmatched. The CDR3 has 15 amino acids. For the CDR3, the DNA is TGTGCCAGCAGAACTAGGGACAGGGGGCGGGAGACCCAGTACTTC. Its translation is CASRTRDRGRETQYF.

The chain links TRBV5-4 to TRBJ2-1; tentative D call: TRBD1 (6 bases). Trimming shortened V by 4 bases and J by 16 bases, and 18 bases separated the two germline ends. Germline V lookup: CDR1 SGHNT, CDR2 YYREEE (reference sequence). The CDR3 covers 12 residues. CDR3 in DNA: TGTGCCAGCAGCGTACCGGGACAAGGAGGATTCTTC. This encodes CASSVPGQGGFF.

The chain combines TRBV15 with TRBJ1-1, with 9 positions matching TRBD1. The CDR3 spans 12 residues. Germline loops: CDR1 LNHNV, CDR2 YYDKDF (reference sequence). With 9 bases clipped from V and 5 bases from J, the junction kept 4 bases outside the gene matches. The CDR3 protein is CATGQGGTEAFF. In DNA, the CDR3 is TGTGCCACGGGACAGGGAGGAACTGAAGCTTTCTTT.